Below, one TCR beta chain is given with its context. This sample was included in a study of blood T cell repertoires in COVID-19. Across the study: The cDNA or gDNA used as material had been derived from T cells, B-cell-depleted T cells, or PBMCs.

The authors' processing: Amplification with reference gene primers provided the estimates of nucleated cell counts. Repertoires were generated with immunoSEQ multiplex PCR, while TCRdb's copy carries only in-frame clones and drops some. V and J calls and clone size are copied from that table; D and trimming were computed from the DNA. Altogether approximately 260,000 clones are present, just under 85% being singletons, with the ten largest covering roughly 9.6%. With 4 bases removed from V and 7 bases from J, the gap between germline ends came to 11 bases. The CDR3 has 14 amino acids. Germline CDR1 reads MDHEN; CDR2 reads SYDVKM.

This TCR was recovered from a woman older than 75 with acute or convalescent COVID-19. The sample consisted of peripheral blood. The chain uses TRBV28 and TRBJ1-6, with a possible D match to TRBD1 (6 bases). CDR3 amino acids: CASSSNGGNSPLHF. For the CDR3, the DNA is TGTGCCAGCAGTTCAAATGGGGGCAATTCACCCCTCCACTTT.